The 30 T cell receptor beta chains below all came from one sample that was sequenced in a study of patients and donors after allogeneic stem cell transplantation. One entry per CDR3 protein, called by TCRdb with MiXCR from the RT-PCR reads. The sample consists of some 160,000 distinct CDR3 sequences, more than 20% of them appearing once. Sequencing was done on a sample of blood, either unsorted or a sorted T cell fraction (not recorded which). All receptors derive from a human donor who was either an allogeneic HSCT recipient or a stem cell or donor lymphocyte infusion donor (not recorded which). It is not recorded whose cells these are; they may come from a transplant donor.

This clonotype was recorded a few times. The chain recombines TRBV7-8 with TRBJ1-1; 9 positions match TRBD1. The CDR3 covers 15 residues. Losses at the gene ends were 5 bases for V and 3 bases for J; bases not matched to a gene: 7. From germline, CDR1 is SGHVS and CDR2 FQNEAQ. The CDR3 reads CASSPDRGKDTEAFF. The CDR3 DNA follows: TGTGCCAGCAGCCCAGACAGGGGGAAGGACACTGAAGCTTTCTTT.

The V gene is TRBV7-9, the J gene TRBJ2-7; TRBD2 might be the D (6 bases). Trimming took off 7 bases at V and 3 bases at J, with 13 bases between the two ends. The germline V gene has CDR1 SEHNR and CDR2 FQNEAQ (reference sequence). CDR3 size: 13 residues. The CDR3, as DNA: TGTGCCAGCACTCGGGACTCCATCTACGAGCAGTACTTC. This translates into CASTRDSIYEQYF.

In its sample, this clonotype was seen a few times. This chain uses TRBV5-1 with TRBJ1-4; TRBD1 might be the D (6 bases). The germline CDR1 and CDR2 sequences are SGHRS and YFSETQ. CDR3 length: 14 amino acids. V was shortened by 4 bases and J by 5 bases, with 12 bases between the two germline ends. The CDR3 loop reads CASSATGQNEKLFF. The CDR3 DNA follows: TGCGCCAGCAGCGCCACCGGACAGAATGAAAAACTGTTTTTT.

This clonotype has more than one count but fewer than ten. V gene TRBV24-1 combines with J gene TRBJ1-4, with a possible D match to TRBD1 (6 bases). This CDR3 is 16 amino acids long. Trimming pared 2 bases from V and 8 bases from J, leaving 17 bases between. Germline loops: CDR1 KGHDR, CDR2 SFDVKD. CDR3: CATSDSTTGRDEKLFF. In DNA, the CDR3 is TGTGCCACCAGTGATTCAACGACAGGACGGGACGAAAAACTGTTTTTT.

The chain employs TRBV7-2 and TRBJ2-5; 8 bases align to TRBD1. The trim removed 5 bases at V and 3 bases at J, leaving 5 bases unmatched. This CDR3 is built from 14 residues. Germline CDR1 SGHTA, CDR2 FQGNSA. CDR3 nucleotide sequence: TGTGCCAGCAGCGACAACAGGGGGGAAGAGACCCAGTACTTC. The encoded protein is CASSDNRGEETQYF.

For the CDR3, the DNA is TGTGCCAGCAGCCGAGGACTAGCGGGATATACGCAGTATTTT. Its translation is CASSRGLAGYTQYF. V is TRBV5-4 and J is TRBJ2-3, with TRBD2 identical over 12 bases. J lost 7 bases, V lost 4 bases, and 4 bases had no gene match. The CDR3 contains 14 residues. Per the germline V gene, CDR1 is SGHNT and CDR2 is YYREEE (reference sequence).

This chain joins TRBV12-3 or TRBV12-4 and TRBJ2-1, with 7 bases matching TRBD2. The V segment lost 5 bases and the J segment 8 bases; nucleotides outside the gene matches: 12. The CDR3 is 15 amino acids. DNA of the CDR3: TGTGCCAGCAGTCCCCAGGGAGGGAGTGAGGATGAGCAGTTCTTC. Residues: CASSPQGGSEDEQFF.

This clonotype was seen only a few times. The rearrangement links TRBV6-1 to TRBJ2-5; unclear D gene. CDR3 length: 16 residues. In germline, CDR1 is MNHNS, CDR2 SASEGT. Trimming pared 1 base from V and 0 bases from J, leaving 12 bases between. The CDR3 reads CASSEGAAEYQETQYF. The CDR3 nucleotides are TGTGCCAGCAGTGAAGGGGCGGCCGAGTACCAAGAGACCCAGTACTTC.

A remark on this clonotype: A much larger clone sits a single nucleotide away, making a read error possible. CDR3 sequence: CASSQGSTRGNTF. DNA of the CDR3: TGTGCCAGCAGCCAAGGTTCAACGAGGGGCAACACCTTC. The J gene is TRBJ1-2, the V gene TRBV3-1; a weak D match, TRBD1 (5 bases). Trimming removed 1 base at V and 12 bases at J, with 15 bases between. The CDR3 length is 13 residues. Germline CDR1 is LGHDT and CDR2 is YNNKEL (reference sequence).

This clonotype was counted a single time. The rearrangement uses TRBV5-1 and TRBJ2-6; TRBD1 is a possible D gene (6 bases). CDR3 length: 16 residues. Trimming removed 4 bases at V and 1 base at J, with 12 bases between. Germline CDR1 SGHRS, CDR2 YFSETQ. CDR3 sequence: CASSLGTFSGANVLTF. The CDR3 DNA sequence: TGCGCCAGCAGCCTAGGGACATTTTCTGGGGCCAACGTCCTGACTTTC.

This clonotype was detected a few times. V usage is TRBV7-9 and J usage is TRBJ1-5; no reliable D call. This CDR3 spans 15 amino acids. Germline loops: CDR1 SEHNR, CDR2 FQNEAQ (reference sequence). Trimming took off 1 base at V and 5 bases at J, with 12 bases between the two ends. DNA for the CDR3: TGTGCCAGCAGCTTAGATAATGGCTTTGATCAGCCCCAGCATTTT. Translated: CASSLDNGFDQPQHF.

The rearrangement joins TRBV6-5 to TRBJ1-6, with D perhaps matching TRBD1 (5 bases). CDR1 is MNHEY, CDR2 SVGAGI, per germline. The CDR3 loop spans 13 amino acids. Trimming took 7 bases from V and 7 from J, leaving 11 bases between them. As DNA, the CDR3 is TGTGCCAGCAATCGGGACTGGAATTCACCCCTCCACTTT. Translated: CASNRDWNSPLHF.

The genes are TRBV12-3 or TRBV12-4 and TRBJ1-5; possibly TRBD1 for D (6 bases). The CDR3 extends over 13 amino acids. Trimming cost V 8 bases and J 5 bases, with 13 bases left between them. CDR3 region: CASWGQFDQPQHF. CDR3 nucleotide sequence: TGTGCCAGCTGGGGACAATTCGATCAGCCCCAGCATTTT.

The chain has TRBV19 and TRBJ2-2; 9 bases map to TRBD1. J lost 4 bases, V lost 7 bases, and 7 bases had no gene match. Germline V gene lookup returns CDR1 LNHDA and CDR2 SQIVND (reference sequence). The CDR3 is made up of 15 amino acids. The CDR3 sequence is CASIKQGARTGELFF. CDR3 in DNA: TGTGCCAGTATTAAACAGGGGGCGCGCACCGGGGAGCTGTTTTTT.

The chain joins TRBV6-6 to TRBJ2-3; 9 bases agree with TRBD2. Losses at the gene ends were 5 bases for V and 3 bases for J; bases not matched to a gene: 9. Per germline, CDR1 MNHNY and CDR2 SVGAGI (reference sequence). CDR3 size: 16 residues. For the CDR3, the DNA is TGTGCCAGCAGTAATAACCGACTAGCGGATACAGATACGCAGTATTTT. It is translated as CASSNNRLADTDTQYF.

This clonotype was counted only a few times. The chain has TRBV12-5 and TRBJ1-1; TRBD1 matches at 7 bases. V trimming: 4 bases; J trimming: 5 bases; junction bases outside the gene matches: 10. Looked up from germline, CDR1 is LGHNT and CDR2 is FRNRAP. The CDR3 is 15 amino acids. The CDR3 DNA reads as TGTGCTAGTGGTTCCCCCGGCAGGGGGGAGACTGAAGCTTTCTTT. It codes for CASGSPGRGETEAFF.

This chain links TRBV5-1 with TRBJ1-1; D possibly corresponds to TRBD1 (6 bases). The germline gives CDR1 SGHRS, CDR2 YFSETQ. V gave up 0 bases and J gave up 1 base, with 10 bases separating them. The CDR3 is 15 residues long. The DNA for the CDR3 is TGCGCCAGCAGCTTGGTGGGCAGGGGGAACACTGAAGCTTTCTTT. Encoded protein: CASSLVGRGNTEAFF.

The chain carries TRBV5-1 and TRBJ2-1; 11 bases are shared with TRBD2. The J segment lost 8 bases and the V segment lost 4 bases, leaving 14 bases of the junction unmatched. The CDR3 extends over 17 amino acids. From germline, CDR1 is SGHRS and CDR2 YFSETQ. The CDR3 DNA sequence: TGCGCCAGCAGCCTCTTTAGCGGGGGGGCCTTTAAAGATGAGCAGTTCTTC. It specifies CASSLFSGGAFKDEQFF.

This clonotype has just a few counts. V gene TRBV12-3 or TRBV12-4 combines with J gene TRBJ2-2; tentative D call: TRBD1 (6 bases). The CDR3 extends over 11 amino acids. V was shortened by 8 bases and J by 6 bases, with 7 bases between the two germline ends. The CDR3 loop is CASEGAGELFF. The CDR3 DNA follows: TGTGCCAGCGAGGGGGCCGGGGAGCTGTTTTTT.

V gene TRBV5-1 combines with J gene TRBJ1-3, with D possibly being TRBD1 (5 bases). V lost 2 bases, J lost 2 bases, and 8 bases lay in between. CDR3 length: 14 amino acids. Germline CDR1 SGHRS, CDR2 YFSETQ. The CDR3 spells CASSLWGTGNTIYF. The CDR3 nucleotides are TGCGCCAGCAGCTTATGGGGGACTGGAAACACCATATATTTT. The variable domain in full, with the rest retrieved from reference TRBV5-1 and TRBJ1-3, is KAGVTQTPRYLIKTRGQQVTLSCSPISGHRSVSWYQQTPGQGLQFLFEYFSETQRNKGNFPGRFSGRQFSNSRSEMNVSTLELGDSALYLCASSLWGTGNTIYFGEGSWLTVV.

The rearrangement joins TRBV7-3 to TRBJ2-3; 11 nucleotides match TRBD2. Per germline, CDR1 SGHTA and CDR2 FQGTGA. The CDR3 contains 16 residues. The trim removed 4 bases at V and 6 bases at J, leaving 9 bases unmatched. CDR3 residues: CASSSRLAGSLDTQYF. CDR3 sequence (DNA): TGTGCCAGCAGCTCAAGACTAGCGGGATCCTTGGATACGCAGTATTTT. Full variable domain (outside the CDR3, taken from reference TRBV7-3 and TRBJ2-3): GAGVSQTPSNKVTEKGKYVELRCDPISGHTALYWYRQSLGQGPEFLIYFQGTGAADDSGLPNDRFFAVRPEGSVSTLKIQRTERGDSAVYLCASSSRLAGSLDTQYFGPGTRLTVL.

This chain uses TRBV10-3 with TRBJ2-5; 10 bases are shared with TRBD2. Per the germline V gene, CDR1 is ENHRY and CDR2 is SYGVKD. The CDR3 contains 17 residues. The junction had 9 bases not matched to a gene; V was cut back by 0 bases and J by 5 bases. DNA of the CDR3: TGTGCCATCAGTGAGTCGAAGGCACTAGCGGGAAGGGAGACCCAGTACTTC. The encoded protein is CAISESKALAGRETQYF.

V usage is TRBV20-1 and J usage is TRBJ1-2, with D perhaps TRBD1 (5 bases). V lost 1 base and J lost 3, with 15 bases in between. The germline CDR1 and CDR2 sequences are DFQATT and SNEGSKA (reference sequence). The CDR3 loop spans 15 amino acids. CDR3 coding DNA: TGCAGTGCTAGAGGTGGGGGGATCGCGGACTATGGCTACACCTTC. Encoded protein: CSARGGGIADYGYTF.

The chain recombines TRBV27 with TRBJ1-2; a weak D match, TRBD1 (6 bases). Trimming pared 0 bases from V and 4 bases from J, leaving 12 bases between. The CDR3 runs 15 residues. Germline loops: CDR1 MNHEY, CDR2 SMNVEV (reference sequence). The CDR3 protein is CASSLSPGQPYGYTF. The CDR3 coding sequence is TGTGCCAGCAGTTTATCCCCCGGACAGCCCTATGGCTACACCTTC.

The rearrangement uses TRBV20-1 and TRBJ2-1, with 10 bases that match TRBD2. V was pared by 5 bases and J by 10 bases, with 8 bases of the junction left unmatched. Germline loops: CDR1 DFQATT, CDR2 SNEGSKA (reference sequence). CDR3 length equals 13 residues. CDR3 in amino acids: CSAWGTSVDEQFF. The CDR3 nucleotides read TGCAGTGCTTGGGGGACTAGCGTGGACGAGCAGTTCTTC.

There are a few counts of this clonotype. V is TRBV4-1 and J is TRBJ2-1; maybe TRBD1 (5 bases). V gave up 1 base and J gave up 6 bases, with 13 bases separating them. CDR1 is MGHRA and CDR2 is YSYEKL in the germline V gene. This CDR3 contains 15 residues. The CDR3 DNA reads TGCGCCAGCAGCCAAGCAAGGACAAGCGTCAATGAGCAGTTCTTC. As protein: CASSQARTSVNEQFF.

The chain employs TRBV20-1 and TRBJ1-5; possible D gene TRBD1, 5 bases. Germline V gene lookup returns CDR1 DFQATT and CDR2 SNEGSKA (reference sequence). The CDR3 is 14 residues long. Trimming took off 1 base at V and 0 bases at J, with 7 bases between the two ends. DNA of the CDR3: TGCAGTGCTAGAGTGGGGACTAGCAATCAGCCCCAGCATTTT. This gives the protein CSARVGTSNQPQHF.

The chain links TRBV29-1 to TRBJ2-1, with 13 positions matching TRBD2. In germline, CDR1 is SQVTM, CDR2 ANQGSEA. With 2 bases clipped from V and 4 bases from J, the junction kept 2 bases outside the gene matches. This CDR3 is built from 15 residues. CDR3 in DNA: TGCAGCGTTGAAACTAGCGGGGGGGCTTACAATGAGCAGTTCTTC. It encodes CSVETSGGAYNEQFF.

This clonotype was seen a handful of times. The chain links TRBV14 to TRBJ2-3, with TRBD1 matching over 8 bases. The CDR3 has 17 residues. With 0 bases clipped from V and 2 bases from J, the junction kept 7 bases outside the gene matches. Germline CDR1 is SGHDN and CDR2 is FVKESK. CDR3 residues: CASSQDPQGALTDTQYF. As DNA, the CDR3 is TGTGCCAGCAGCCAAGATCCCCAGGGGGCACTCACAGATACGCAGTATTTT.

Here the CDR3 reads CSVENPGSYEQYF. In DNA, the CDR3 is TGCAGCGTTGAAAATCCGGGCTCCTACGAGCAGTACTTC. The V and J genes are TRBV29-1 and TRBJ2-7; no definite D call. There are 13 residues in the CDR3. V was pared by 2 bases and J by 0 bases, with 8 bases between. Germline loops: CDR1 SQVTM, CDR2 ANQGSEA.